These 13 T cell receptor beta chains originate from one sample sequenced in a study of blood T cell repertoires in COVID-19. The repertoire was sequenced with immunoSEQ multiplex PCR; TCRdb's copy has only in-frame clones and lacks some. The sample holds hundreds of thousands of clones, around 91% seen once. Input material: PBMCs or T cells enriched from blood (not recorded which). Receptor source: a woman in her late teens or twenties with acute COVID-19.

This chain uses TRBV11-2 with TRBJ2-7, with 7 bases matching TRBD2. The CDR3 length is 14 residues. The junction had 8 bases not matched to a gene; V was cut back by 5 bases and J by 4 bases. Per germline, CDR1 SGHAT and CDR2 FQNNGV. CDR3 sequence reads: CASSGARAGYEQYF. The CDR3 DNA sequence: TGTGCCAGCAGCGGGGCGCGAGCGGGGTACGAGCAGTACTTC.

This clone was counted only a few times. Distinct nucleotide sequences in the sample also encode this CDR3. The V gene is TRBV5-1, the J gene TRBJ2-1; perhaps TRBD2 as D (5 bases). CDR1 and CDR2 (germline): SGHRS, YFSETQ. This CDR3 contains 14 residues. V lost 3 bases and J 5 bases, leaving 12 bases between the germline ends. CDR3 nucleotide sequence: TGCGCCAGCAGCTCGATCAGCGGTGACAATGAGCAGTTCTTC. As protein: CASSSISGDNEQFF.

This clone was detected only once. This chain connects TRBV10-1 to TRBJ1-1; D unclear. CDR1 is WNHNN and CDR2 is SYGVQD in the germline V gene (reference sequence). V gave up 5 bases and J gave up 5 bases, with 12 bases separating them. The CDR3 is 13 residues long. The CDR3 protein is CASSRTSWTEAFF. The CDR3 DNA sequence: TGCGCCAGCAGTCGGACTTCCTGGACTGAAGCTTTCTTT.

The chain employs TRBV27 and TRBJ1-3; 7 bases agree with TRBD1. The CDR3 is made up of 15 amino acids. Germline V gene sequence: CDR1 MNHEY, CDR2 SMNVEV (reference sequence). V shed 6 bases, J shed 4 bases, and the junction held 9 bases outside the gene matches. In DNA, the CDR3 is TGTGCCAGCAGCCAGACCACAGGGGTCGGAAACACCATATATTTT. Its protein product is CASSQTTGVGNTIYF.

The chain has TRBV6-5 and TRBJ1-5; 11 nucleotides agree with TRBD1. The CDR3 is made up of 15 amino acids. Germline V lookup: CDR1 MNHEY, CDR2 SVGAGI. V lost 5 bases to trimming and J lost 6 bases; unmatched junction nucleotides: 6. CDR3: CASSRDRGKIQPQHF. The CDR3 DNA reads TGTGCCAGCAGTAGGGACAGGGGGAAGATTCAGCCCCAGCATTTT.

This clone was counted a few times. The chain links TRBV16 to TRBJ2-1; 15 bases are shared with TRBD2. The J segment lost 3 bases and the V segment lost 0 bases, leaving 6 bases of the junction unmatched. The CDR3 covers 19 residues. CDR1 and CDR2 (germline): KGHSY, FQNENV. The CDR3 DNA follows: TGTGCCAGCAGCCAATCGATAGGACTAGCGGGAGGGAACTACAATGAGCAGTTCTTC. Amino acid sequence: CASSQSIGLAGGNYNEQFF.

The V gene is TRBV2, the J gene TRBJ1-2; maybe TRBD1 (6 bases). The ends were cut back, 4 bases at V and 6 bases at J, with 15 bases in the middle. Germline V gene lookup returns CDR1 SNHLY and CDR2 FYNNEI. This CDR3 spans 14 amino acids. CDR3 sequence reads: CASSATGNKDGYTF. DNA of the CDR3: TGTGCCAGCAGTGCCACAGGGAATAAGGATGGCTACACCTTC.

This chain uses TRBV2 with TRBJ1-2, with D tentatively TRBD1 (5 bases). Germline values: CDR1 SNHLY, CDR2 FYNNEI. With 8 bases removed from V and 0 bases from J, the gap between germline ends came to 10 bases. This CDR3 has 13 residues. CDR3 nucleotide sequence: TGTGCCAGCGCCGCAGGGTCTAACTATGGCTACACCTTC. Residues: CASAAGSNYGYTF.

V gene TRBV5-1 combines with J gene TRBJ1-1, with D perhaps TRBD1 (6 bases). Germline V gives CDR1 SGHRS, CDR2 YFSETQ. V was shortened by 4 bases and J by 1 base, with 11 bases between the two germline ends. There are 14 residues in the CDR3. The CDR3 spells CASSTGHQNTEAFF. The CDR3 DNA is TGCGCCAGCAGCACGGGACACCAGAACACTGAAGCTTTCTTT.

This clone was counted many times. The V call is TRBV15, the J call TRBJ2-1; 13 positions match TRBD2. The germline V gene has CDR1 LNHNV and CDR2 YYDKDF (reference sequence). The ends lost 1 base at V and 8 bases at J; junction bases unmatched: 5. There are 16 residues in the CDR3. CDR3 nucleotides: TGTGCCACCAGCAGAGGGACTAGCGGGGGAATCCATGAGCAGTTCTTC. This encodes CATSRGTSGGIHEQFF.

This chain uses TRBV30 with TRBJ1-2; D remains ambiguous. V lost 6 bases and J 5 bases, leaving 10 bases between the germline ends. This CDR3 spans 11 amino acids. Germline V gives CDR1 GTSNPN, CDR2 SVGIG (reference sequence). The CDR3 DNA sequence: TGTGCCTGCGGCCCGGGATATGGCTACACCTTC. Its protein is CACGPGYGYTF.

The chain joins TRBV5-5 to TRBJ2-2; 8 nucleotides align to TRBD1. The CDR3 runs to 17 residues. V shed 0 bases, J shed 6 bases, and the junction held 10 bases outside the gene matches. Germline CDR1 and CDR2: SGHKS and YYEKEE (reference sequence). The CDR3 bases are TGTGCCAGCAGCTTGGTTACCGGGACAGGAATCGCCGGGGAGCTGTTTTTT. Residues: CASSLVTGTGIAGELFF.

The chain joins TRBV7-6 to TRBJ2-5; TRBD1 agrees at 9 bases. Germline V gene data show CDR1 as SGHVS and CDR2 as FNYEAQ. V lost 5 bases and J lost 1; bases outside the gene matches: 8. The CDR3 is made up of 16 amino acids. This CDR3 reads CASSPGTGLTQETQYF. The DNA for the CDR3 is TGTGCCAGCAGCCCGGGGACAGGGCTGACCCAAGAGACCCAGTACTTC.